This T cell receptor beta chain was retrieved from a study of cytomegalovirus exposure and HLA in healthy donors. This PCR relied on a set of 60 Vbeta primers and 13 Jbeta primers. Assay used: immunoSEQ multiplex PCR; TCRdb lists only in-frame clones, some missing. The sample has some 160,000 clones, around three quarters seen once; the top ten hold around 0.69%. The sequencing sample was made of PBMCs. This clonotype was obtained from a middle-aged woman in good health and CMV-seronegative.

The CDR3 coding sequence is TGTGCCAGCAGTGAAGCGCAAGGCGGGACAGCAACCTTC. Amino acids: CASSEAQGGTATF. V and J are TRBV2 and TRBJ1-2; TRBD1 matches 7 bases. In germline, CDR1 is SNHLY, CDR2 FYNNEI. This CDR3 region has 13 residues. Trimming cost V 0 bases and J 14 bases; bases outside gene matches: 9.